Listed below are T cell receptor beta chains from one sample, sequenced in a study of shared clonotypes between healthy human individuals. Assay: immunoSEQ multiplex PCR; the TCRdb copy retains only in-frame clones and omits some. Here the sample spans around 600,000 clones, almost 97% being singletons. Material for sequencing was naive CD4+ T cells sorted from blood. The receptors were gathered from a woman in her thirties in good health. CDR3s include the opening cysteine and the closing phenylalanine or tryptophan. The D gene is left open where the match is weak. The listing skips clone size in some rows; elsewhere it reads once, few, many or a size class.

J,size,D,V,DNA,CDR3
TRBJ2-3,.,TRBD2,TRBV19,TGTGCCAGTACACCATGGTTAGCGGGAAACACAGATACGCAGTATTTT,CASTPWLAGNTDTQYF
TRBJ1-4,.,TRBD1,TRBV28,TGTGCCAGCAACCCAGGACAGGGGGCAATCGAAAAACTGTTTTTT,CASNPGQGAIEKLFF
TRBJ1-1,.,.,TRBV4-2,TGTGCCAGCAGCCAACTGGTTGCAGGGAGGAACACTGAAGCTTTCTTT,CASSQLVAGRNTEAFF
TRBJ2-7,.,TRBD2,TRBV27,TGTGCCAGCAGTAAGACTAGCGGGAACAACGAGCAGTACTTC,CASSKTSGNNEQYF
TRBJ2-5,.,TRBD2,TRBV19,TGTGCCAGTAGCAAGATCAGAGGACTAGCGGGAGAAGAGACCCAGTACTTC,CASSKIRGLAGEETQYF
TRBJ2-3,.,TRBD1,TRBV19,TGTGCCAGCAAACAGACAGGGGGTGTCACAGATACGCAGTATTTT,CASKQTGGVTDTQYF
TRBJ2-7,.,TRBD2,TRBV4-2,TGTGCCAGCAGCCGAGGACGGACTAGCACATCCGAGCAGTACTTC,CASSRGRTSTSEQYF
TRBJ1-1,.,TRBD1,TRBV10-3,TGTGCCATCAGTCGGACAGGGACGGACACTGAAGCTTTCTTT,CAISRTGTDTEAFF
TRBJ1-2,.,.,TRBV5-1,TGCGCCAGCAGCTTGGTTCCCTCCCAGGGACTGGGCTATGGCTACACCTTC,CASSLVPSQGLGYGYTF
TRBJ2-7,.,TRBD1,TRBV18,TGTGCCAGCTCACCAGGGACAGGCCTATCCTACGAGCAGTACTTC,CASSPGTGLSYEQYF
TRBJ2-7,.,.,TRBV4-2,TGTGCCAGCAGCCGCGAAAGTAGCTACGAGCAGTGCTTC,CASSRESSYEQCF
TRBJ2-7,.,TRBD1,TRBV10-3,TGTGCCATCAGTGAGCCTGGGACAGGGACCTACGAGCAGTACTTC,CAISEPGTGTYEQYF
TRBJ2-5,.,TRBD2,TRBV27,TGTGCCAGCAGTTCTTATGGGGGGTTTAGCGGGATCGAGTCAAGAGAGACCCAGTACTTC,CASSSYGGFSGIESRETQYF
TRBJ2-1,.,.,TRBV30,TGTGCCTGGAGTGTCGGCAATGAGCAGTTCTTC,CAWSVGNEQFF
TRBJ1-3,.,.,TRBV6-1,TGTGCCAGCAGTGACCGGACGGATGGAAACACCATATATTTT,CASSDRTDGNTIYF
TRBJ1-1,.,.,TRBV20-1,TGCAGTGCTGCTCGGAACACTGAAGCTTTCTTT,CSAARNTEAFF
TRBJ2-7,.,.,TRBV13,TGTGCCAGCAGCTACCGAACAACGTACTACGAGCAGTACTTC,CASSYRTTYYEQYF
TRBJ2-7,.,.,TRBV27,TGTGCCAGCAGTGGAGCCTCCGGTGCCTCCTACGAGCAGTACTTC,CASSGASGASYEQYF
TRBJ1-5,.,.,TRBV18,TGTGCCAGCTCACCATCGCATCAGCCCCAGCATTTT,CASSPSHQPQHF
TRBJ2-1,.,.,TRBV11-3,TGTGCCAGCAGCTATCAGGGTTGGGAGCAGTTCTTC,CASSYQGWEQFF
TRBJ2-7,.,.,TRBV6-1,TGTGCCAGCAGTCTTAGGGGCTACGAGCAGTACTTC,CASSLRGYEQYF
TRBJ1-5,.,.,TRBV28,TGTGCCAGCAGTTTAATGGACTGGAATCAGCCCCAGCATTTT,CASSLMDWNQPQHF
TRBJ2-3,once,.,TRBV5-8,TGTGCCAGCCCAAAGAGAGCGAACACAGATACGCAGTATTTT,CASPKRANTDTQYF
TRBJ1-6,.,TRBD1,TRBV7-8,TGTGCCAGCAGCCTCTCACAGGGGAATTCACCCCTCCACTTT,CASSLSQGNSPLHF
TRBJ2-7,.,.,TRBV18,TGTGCCAGCTCACCCCACCGGGACTACGAGCAGTACTTC,CASSPHRDYEQYF
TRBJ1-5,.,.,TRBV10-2,TGCGCCAGCACCCCCGCGAGTGGAGATCAGCCCCAGCATTTT,CASTPASGDQPQHF
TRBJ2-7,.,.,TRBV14,TGTGCCAGCAGCCTCGGAAAAAGCTCCTACGAGCAGTACTTC,CASSLGKSSYEQYF
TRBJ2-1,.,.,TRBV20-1,TGCAGTGCGTCCTTGGACAATGAGCAGTTCTTC,CSASLDNEQFF
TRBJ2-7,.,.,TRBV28,TGTGCCAGCGGGCTCTCCTACGAGCAGTACTTC,CASGLSYEQYF
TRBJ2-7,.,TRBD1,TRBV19,TGTGCCAGTAGCTGGACAGGTTCCTACGAGCAGTACTTC,CASSWTGSYEQYF
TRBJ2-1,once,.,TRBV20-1,TGCAGAGGCGGCTCCTACAATGAGCAGTTCTTC,CRGGSYNEQFF
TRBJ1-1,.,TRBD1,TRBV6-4,TGCCACAAGTACCCACAGGGGGGCGCTTTCTTT,CHKYPQGGAFF
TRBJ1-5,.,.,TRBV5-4,TGTGCCAGCAGCTTGGGCCCGAGCTACAATCAGCCCCAGCATTTT,CASSLGPSYNQPQHF
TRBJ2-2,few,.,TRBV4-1,TGCGCCAGCAGCCATGGATGGTCCTCCGGGGAGCTGTTTTTT,CASSHGWSSGELFF
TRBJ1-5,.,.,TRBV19,TGTGCCAGTGCGACTCCTGGGAGGTTATCATCCCAGCATTTT,CASATPGRLSSQHF
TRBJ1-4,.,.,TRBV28,TGTGCCAGCAGTTTGATGGGAGTATCTAATGAAAAACTGTTTTTT,CASSLMGVSNEKLFF
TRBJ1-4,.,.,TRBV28,TGTGCCAGCAGTTTCGGGCGGCTGACTAATGAAAAACTGTTTTTT,CASSFGRLTNEKLFF
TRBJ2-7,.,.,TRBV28,TGTGCCAGCGCAGTGACTAGTCCCTACGAGCAGTACTTC,CASAVTSPYEQYF
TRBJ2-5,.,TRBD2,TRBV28,TGTGCCAGCAGTTCTTGGACTAGCGGGAGGGTGACGGAGACCCAGTACTTC,CASSSWTSGRVTETQYF
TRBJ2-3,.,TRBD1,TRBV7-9,TGTGCCAGCAGCTTGGGACAGGGCGGAGGTTCTAGACATACGCAGTATTTT,CASSLGQGGGSRHTQYF
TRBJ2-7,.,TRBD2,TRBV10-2,TGCGCCAGCAGAAAAGGGACTAGCGAGACCTACGAGCAGTACTTC,CASRKGTSETYEQYF
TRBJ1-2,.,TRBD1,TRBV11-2,TGTGCCAGCAGCCGACCGGGACAGGGGTTAATTGATGGCTACACCTTC,CASSRPGQGLIDGYTF
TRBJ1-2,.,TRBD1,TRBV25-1,TGTGCCAGCAGCGTCGAGGGACAGGGGCCCGGTAACTATGGCTACACCTTC,CASSVEGQGPGNYGYTF
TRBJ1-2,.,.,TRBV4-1,TGCGCCAGCAGCCACCGGACAGCTAACTATGGCTACACCTTC,CASSHRTANYGYTF
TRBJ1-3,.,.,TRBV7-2,TGTGCCAGCAGCCCATCAAGGGGCGAGCGGGGAAACACCATATATTTT,CASSPSRGERGNTIYF
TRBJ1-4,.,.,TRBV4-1,TGCGCCAGCAGCCAAGTACTTCAGGAAAAACTGTTTTTT,CASSQVLQEKLFF